The 23 T cell receptor beta chains listed next were all sequenced from one sample in a study of vaccination and CD4 T cells after COVID-19 (dated by TCRdb to 2021 to 2024). The sample's treatment or condition label, in plain terms: approximately 9-day PBMC culture with coronavirus spike peptide pools or control peptides (ViraFEST assay). The library was built by means of PCR. Instrument used: Illumina iSeq 100. At the Johns Hopkins FTIC core, DNA from the cultured CD4+ T cells underwent TCR sequencing with the Oncomine TCR Beta short-read assay. TCRdb's own reprocessing of the public reads used fastp at Q25 and MiXCR and kept productive beta chains. Every CDR3 protein is listed once, alongside the most common genes and DNA of its rows. In all, the sample holds some 14,000 distinct CDR3 sequences, and about 60% of those were seen once. Roughly a sixth of the sample belongs to the ten largest clones.

Their recognized antigens are unknown. Sequences were obtained from CD4+ T cells from blood, cultured in vitro. The receptors originated from a human donor who had recovered from COVID-19.

This chain connects TRBV12-3 or TRBV12-4 to TRBJ2-2; no firm D call. Trimming took 3 bases from V and 6 from J, leaving 2 bases between them. The CDR3 is 11 residues long. The CDR3 reads CASSFAGELFF. The CDR3 DNA is TGTGCCAGCAGTTTCGCCGGGGAGCTGTTTTTT.

The V and J genes are TRBV7-2 and TRBJ2-7; possible D gene TRBD1, 5 bases. Trimming cost V 4 bases and J 6 bases, with 19 bases left between them. Per germline, CDR1 SGHTA and CDR2 FQGNSA. This CDR3 has 15 residues. The CDR3 spells CASSYAGRGASEQYF. The CDR3 coding sequence is TGTGCCAGCAGCTACGCCGGAAGGGGCGCGTCCGAGCAGTACTTC.

The chain carries TRBV20-1 and TRBJ2-3, with a possible D match to TRBD2 (6 bases). Trimming took off 0 bases at V and 0 bases at J, with 16 bases between the two ends. The CDR3 contains 17 residues. CDR1 and CDR2 from the germline V gene are DFQATT and SNEGSKA (reference sequence). The CDR3: CSARDRSAGTSTDTQYF. The CDR3 DNA reads as TGCAGTGCTAGAGATCGTTCGGCAGGGACTAGCACAGATACGCAGTATTTT.

The chain couples TRBV5-4 to TRBJ2-3; D is perhaps TRBD1 or TRBD2 (6 bases each). The V and J ends lost 3 bases and 0 bases respectively, with 8 bases between them. CDR1 and CDR2 (germline): SGHNT, YYREEE (reference sequence). This CDR3 region has 14 residues. The CDR3 is CASSWGASTDTQYF. CDR3 in DNA: TGTGCCAGCAGCTGGGGGGCTAGCACAGATACGCAGTATTTT.

This clonotype was detected a few times. The V gene is TRBV20-1, the J gene TRBJ1-6; 9 bases are a match to TRBD1. With 2 bases clipped from V and 14 bases from J, the junction kept 10 bases outside the gene matches. The CDR3 extends over 14 amino acids. The germline gives CDR1 DFQATT, CDR2 SNEGSKA (reference sequence). The DNA for the CDR3 is TGCAGTGCTAGATTAGGACAGGGGAGTGGAGCCCTCCACTTT. Protein: CSARLGQGSGALHF.

The rearrangement joins TRBV20-1 to TRBJ2-7; 10 bases line up with TRBD2. In germline, CDR1 is DFQATT, CDR2 SNEGSKA (reference sequence). This CDR3 comprises 15 residues. With 4 bases clipped from V and 4 bases from J, the junction kept 10 bases outside the gene matches. The CDR3 protein is CSANHRSSGSYEQYF. DNA of the CDR3: TGCAGTGCTAACCACCGATCTAGCGGGAGTTACGAGCAGTACTTC.

This clonotype occurred a few times. The J gene is TRBJ2-2, the V gene TRBV20-1; 9 nucleotides align to TRBD2. CDR3 size: 16 residues. V shed 1 base, J shed 5 bases, and the junction held 8 bases outside the gene matches. Germline loops: CDR1 DFQATT, CDR2 SNEGSKA (reference sequence). The CDR3 sequence is CSARGGGLALTGELFF. Written as DNA, the CDR3 is TGCAGTGCTAGAGGGGGTGGACTAGCGTTGACCGGGGAGCTGTTTTTT.

This chain connects TRBV19 to TRBJ1-1; the D is unclear. CDR1 and CDR2 from the germline V gene are LNHDA and SQIVND (reference sequence). Trimming took off 2 bases at V and 4 bases at J, with 14 bases between the two ends. The CDR3 consists of 15 residues. Written as DNA, the CDR3 is TGTGCCAGTAGTATACGATCGGTGGTTGTCACTGAAGCTTTCTTT. This translates into CASSIRSVVVTEAFF.

This rearrangement joins TRBV6-5 to TRBJ2-5; D gene uncertain. The CDR3 length is 15 residues. Trimming pared 0 bases from V and 5 bases from J, leaving 13 bases between. CDR1 and CDR2 from the germline V gene are MNHEY and SVGAGI. The DNA of the CDR3 is TGTGCCAGCAGTTACTCGAATAGGGCCCAGGAGACCCAGTACTTC. Amino acids: CASSYSNRAQETQYF.

The chain links TRBV7-9 to TRBJ2-2; the D gene is possibly TRBD2 (6 bases). CDR1 and CDR2 from the germline V gene are SEHNR and FQNEAQ (reference sequence). Deletions cut 3 bases from V and 5 bases from J, with 13 bases between. The CDR3 runs 15 residues. The CDR3 is CASSLGLPLTGELFF. The CDR3 nucleotides are TGTGCCAGCAGCTTGGGACTCCCTTTGACCGGGGAGCTGTTTTTT.

Note on this clonotype: Since the CDR3 does not end with the conserved phenylalanine or tryptophan, this likely comes from a read error. The chain joins TRBV7-2 to TRBJ1-1; D gene uncertain. From germline, CDR1 is SGHTA and CDR2 FQGNSA. Between the trimmed V and J ends, which lost 5 bases and 5 bases, there was a span of 12 bases. The CDR3 length is 13 residues. The CDR3 loop reads CASSPTYRTEAFS. In DNA form, the CDR3 reads TGTGCCAGCAGCCCCACGTATAGAACTGAAGCTTTCTCT.

This chain connects TRBV5-1 to TRBJ2-3; 9 bases agree with TRBD2. Trimming cost V 2 bases and J 5 bases; bases outside gene matches: 6. The V gene's germline CDR1 is SGHRS and CDR2 YFSETQ. The CDR3 totals 15 residues. CDR3: CASSFSGSIQDTQYF. Written as DNA, the CDR3 is TGCGCCAGCAGCTTTAGCGGGAGTATACAAGATACGCAGTATTTT.

CDR3 coding DNA: TGTGCCAGTACAAAGCGGGAGCAACCCTACGAGCAGTACTTC. Its translation: CASTKREQPYEQYF. The chain couples TRBV19 to TRBJ2-7; 8 bases line up with TRBD2. This CDR3 is 14 amino acids long. The V and J ends lost 7 bases and 2 bases, in that order; junction bases with no gene match: 7. The germline gives CDR1 LNHDA, CDR2 SQIVND (reference sequence).

The chain has TRBV6-5 and TRBJ1-5, with D uncertain. The CDR3 spans 18 residues. Germline values: CDR1 MNHEY, CDR2 SVGAGI. V was trimmed by 0 bases and J by 1 base, leaving 16 bases between them. CDR3 sequence: CASSYSKLVRRSNQPQHF. Here the CDR3 DNA reads TGTGCCAGCAGTTACTCGAAGTTAGTCAGGAGAAGCAATCAGCCCCAGCATTTT.

This chain connects TRBV6-1 to TRBJ2-7, with 12 bases aligning to TRBD2. The CDR3 length is 15 residues. The V segment lost 6 bases and the J segment 2 bases; nucleotides outside the gene matches: 5. Looked up from germline, CDR1 is MNHNS and CDR2 is SASEGT. The CDR3 nucleotides are TGTGCCAGCAGGTCTCGGACTAGCGGGACCTACGAGCAGTACTTC. Protein: CASRSRTSGTYEQYF.

The chain joins TRBV10-3 to TRBJ2-7; possibly TRBD2 for D (6 bases). The V end lost 4 bases, the J end lost 2 bases, and 9 bases lay between the germline ends. The germline V gene encodes CDR1 ENHRY and CDR2 SYGVKD. The CDR3 is 13 amino acids. The CDR3 DNA reads as TGTGCCATCAGTGGGGAGCGGGCCTACGAGCAGTACTTC. As protein: CAISGERAYEQYF.

The chain links TRBV4-1 to TRBJ1-5; no reliable D call. The germline V gene has CDR1 MGHRA and CDR2 YSYEKL. The length of the CDR3 is 15 residues. The V and J ends lost 1 base and 4 bases respectively, with 11 bases between them. CDR3 in amino acids: CASSQAVTTNQPQHF. CDR3 coding DNA: TGCGCCAGCAGCCAAGCGGTGACTACGAATCAGCCCCAGCATTTT.

The rearrangement uses TRBV7-2 and TRBJ2-7; TRBD1 matches 10 bases. CDR1 SGHTA and CDR2 FQGNSA come from the germline V gene. The CDR3 is made up of 14 amino acids. The junction had 3 bases not matched to a gene; V was cut back by 5 bases and J by 2 bases. CDR3 in amino acids: CASSRDRGPYEQYF. CDR3 bases: TGTGCCAGCAGCCGGGACAGGGGCCCCTACGAGCAGTACTTC.

This clonotype was seen only once. This rearrangement joins TRBV5-1 to TRBJ2-1; 7 nucleotides line up with TRBD1. V shed 3 bases and J 3 bases; nucleotides not matched to a gene: 24. Germline CDR1 SGHRS, CDR2 YFSETQ. The CDR3 length is 21 residues. CDR3 region: CASSSTSTGNHLLSSYNEQFF. The CDR3, as DNA: TGCGCCAGCAGCTCGACATCGACAGGGAATCACCTCCTCTCCAGCTACAATGAGCAGTTCTTC.

The chain combines TRBV20-1 with TRBJ1-4; D is undetermined. Trimming took off 2 bases at V and 0 bases at J, with 10 bases between the two ends. Germline V CDR1 and CDR2: DFQATT, SNEGSKA (reference sequence). The CDR3 is made up of 15 amino acids. CDR3 in amino acids: CSARRATATNEKLFF. The CDR3 nucleotides are TGCAGTGCTAGACGCGCGACGGCAACTAATGAAAAACTGTTTTTT.

The genes are TRBV7-9 and TRBJ2-6; D perhaps matches TRBD1 (5 bases). Looked up from germline, CDR1 is SEHNR and CDR2 is FQNEAQ (reference sequence). Trimming took off 5 bases at V and 6 bases at J, with 17 bases between the two ends. This CDR3 comprises 16 residues. CDR3 amino acids: CASSQDGAQEANVLTF. The CDR3 nucleotides read TGTGCCAGCAGCCAAGATGGGGCGCAAGAGGCCAACGTCCTGACTTTC.

The rearrangement uses TRBV20-1 and TRBJ1-3; D unresolved. CDR1 is DFQATT and CDR2 is SNEGSKA in the germline V gene (reference sequence). V shed 3 bases and J shed 2 bases, with 17 bases lying between them. This CDR3 contains 16 residues. CDR3 protein: CSASPGRQIPGNTIYF. CDR3 DNA sequence: TGCAGTGCTAGCCCTGGACGACAAATCCCTGGAAACACCATATATTTT.

This sequence joins TRBV5-1 and TRBJ1-1; D gene unclear. The CDR3 covers 10 residues. V was shortened by 4 bases and J by 2 bases, with 0 bases between the two germline ends. CDR1 and CDR2 from the germline V gene are SGHRS and YFSETQ. CDR3 in DNA: TGCGCCAGCAGCAACACTGAAGCTTTCTTT. It codes for CASSNTEAFF.